This T cell receptor beta chain was sequenced in a study of T cell responses to AZD1222 COVID-19 vaccine. CDR1 is SGDLS, CDR2 YYNGEE, per germline. The CDR3 has 11 amino acids. Trimming removed 3 bases at V and 6 bases at J, with 5 bases between. Sequencing used immunoSEQ multiplex PCR; TCRdb keeps in-frame clones, though not all of them. Among 180,000 or so clones listed, roughly 92% were seen once. The chain employs TRBV9 and TRBJ2-3; no definite D call. This material consisted of peripheral blood, taken on day 0 of AZD1222 vaccination. This sequence was found in an adult in good health. The CDR3: CASSAEDTQYF. Here the CDR3 DNA reads TGTGCCAGCAGCGCGGAGGATACGCAGTATTTT.